This TCR beta chain was obtained from a study of cytomegalovirus exposure and HLA in healthy donors. The PCR made use of 60 Vbeta and 13 Jbeta primers. Profiling relied on immunoSEQ multiplex PCR, and the TCRdb table lists in-frame clones only, not all of them. Here the sample spans some 150,000 clones, roughly 78% being singletons. CDR1 SGHNT and CDR2 YENEEA come from the germline V gene. The ends lost 5 bases at V and 5 bases at J; junction bases unmatched: 6. This CDR3 comprises 14 residues. Input material: PBMCs. This chain links TRBV11-3 with TRBJ2-5; 9 positions match TRBD2. This TCR was sampled from a man aged 45-60 years in good health and CMV-seropositive. This CDR3 is CASSHGTSRETQYF. DNA for the CDR3: TGTGCCAGCAGCCACGGGACTAGCAGGGAGACCCAGTACTTC.